This T cell receptor (beta chain) was obtained from a study of CXCR3-negative and CXCR3-positive naive CD8 T cells. The TRB libraries of cDNA were built by UMI-labeled 5' RACE. With the 5' RACE reads reprocessed, TCRdb shows one record per CDR3 protein and no DNA. The ten top clones account for approximately 2.1%, within a sample of about 9,000 distinct CDR3 sequences. Germline values: CDR1 MDHEN, CDR2 SYDVKM. The CDR3 consists of 16 residues. Notes on this clonotype: Its target is not known.

Study-wide findings and caveats: Naive cells with CXCR3 showed TRB CDR3s that were more hydrophobic than those in CXCR3-negative naive cells. High diversity, comparable across both naive subsets, contrasted with much lower diversity in memory CD8+ cells. Comparison of naive CXCR3-negative and CXCR3-positive cells revealed similar TRBV-TRBJ usage, while memory cells differed.

Sequenced material: naive CXCR3- CD8+ T cells from blood. The subset is: CD45RO-CCR7+CD27+CD95- naive CD8+ T cells lacking CXCR3 (TNR3-). The TCR comes from a human donor in good health. Some clones in this sample may be carry-over from other donors' samples. This rearrangement joins TRBV28 to TRBJ2-2; TCRdb outputs TRBD1, but without DNA this stays unchecked. CDR3 residues: CASTPGEQGSGGELFF.